This is a list of T cell receptor beta chains from one sample in a study of T-cell memory formation after mild COVID-19. TCRdb fed the 5' RACE reads into MiXCR, producing one record per CDR3 protein. The sample carries a few hundred thousand distinct CDR3 sequences, about 23% recorded once. The sequencing sample was made of PBMCs or a T cell subset sorted from them (not recorded which). The receptors here all came from an adult woman who had mild COVID-19 (a few samples of this study predate the infection). Cell type and time point are not known. Both conserved end residues are part of each CDR3. Fields, in order: J gene, V gene, D gene, clone size, CDR3 DNA, CDR3 protein. D genes are given only for firm matches. Clone size is shown for a subset of rows, as once, few, many or a class of expanded clone.

TRBJ2-1 | TRBV20-1 | TRBD2 | - | TGCAGTGCTAGTAGCGGGGGGGTTCACAATGAGCAGTTCTTC | CSASSGGVHNEQFF
TRBJ1-6 | TRBV5-1 | - | - | TGCGCCAGCAGTCCGGGTGGGCATACACCCCTCCACTTT | CASSPGGHTPLHF
TRBJ2-5 | TRBV12-3/TRBV12-4 | - | - | TGTGCCAGCAGTGAATTTGGTGGGGCGGAGACCCAGTACTTC | CASSEFGGAETQYF
TRBJ2-2 | TRBV7-6 | - | - | TGTGCCAGCAGCTTTCCCCCATCTAGAGGGGGCGGGGAGCTGTTTTTT | CASSFPPSRGGGELFF
TRBJ2-6 | TRBV19 | - | - | TGTGCCAGTTTGCGCTCTGGGGCCAACGTCCTGACTTTC | CASLRSGANVLTF
TRBJ1-6 | TRBV7-6 | - | few | TGTGCCAGCAGCTTAGGGGGGCGGCCACCCCTCCACTTT | CASSLGGRPPLHF
TRBJ2-7 | TRBV7-2 | - | - | TGTGCCAGCAGCAGCGCGGGGTTGAGCTCCTACGAGCAGTACTTC | CASSSAGLSSYEQYF
TRBJ2-3 | TRBV12-3/TRBV12-4 | TRBD2 | few | TGTGCCAGCAGCCTCCCTAGCGGTGTCACAGATACGCAGTATTTT | CASSLPSGVTDTQYF
TRBJ2-3 | TRBV15 | - | - | TGTGCCACCAGCAGTAGAAGGACACCCACAGATACGCAGTATTTT | CATSSRRTPTDTQYF
TRBJ2-7 | TRBV7-9 | - | - | TGTGCCAGCAGCTCACTCCAGGGCTACGAGCAGTACTTC | CASSSLQGYEQYF
TRBJ1-1 | TRBV20-1 | - | - | TGCAGTGCTCGCAAAATTGAAGCTTTCTTT | CSARKIEAFF
TRBJ2-3 | TRBV7-9 | TRBD1 | few | TGTGCCAGCAGCGACGGGGACAGGGGGCCCACAGATACGCAGTATTTT | CASSDGDRGPTDTQYF
TRBJ2-7 | TRBV11-2 | TRBD1 | few | TGTGCCAGCAGCTACTTAACCGGGACAGCCTACGAGCAGTACTTC | CASSYLTGTAYEQYF
TRBJ1-6 | TRBV4-2 | - | - | TGTGCCAGCAGCCAGGGAGAAACCTCTTCACCCCTCCACTTT | CASSQGETSSPLHF
TRBJ1-1 | TRBV3-1 | - | - | TGTGCCAGCAGCCAAGATGGGGTGGGGACTGAAGCTTTCTTT | CASSQDGVGTEAFF
TRBJ2-1 | TRBV5-6 | TRBD1 | few | TGTGCCAGCAGGTTACGAGGGACAGAAGCTTACAATGAGCAGTTCTTC | CASRLRGTEAYNEQFF
TRBJ2-3 | TRBV29-1 | - | - | TGCAGCGTTGAAGTAGGGAATACGCAGTATTTT | CSVEVGNTQYF
TRBJ2-1 | TRBV6-6 | TRBD2 | few | TGTGCCAGCAGTGATGGCGGGGTGACTAGCGGGCATGGTGAGCAGTTCTTC | CASSDGGVTSGHGEQFF
TRBJ2-1 | TRBV11-2 | TRBD2 | - | TGTGCCAGCAGCAGCCTAGCGGGCCCGAGCTCCTACAATGAGCAGTTCTTC | CASSSLAGPSSYNEQFF
TRBJ2-3 | TRBV10-3 | - | few | TGTGCCATCAGTGATAAAACGTCCACAGATACGCAGTATTTT | CAISDKTSTDTQYF
TRBJ2-7 | TRBV4-1 | - | few | TGCGCCAGCAGCCAAACACCTTTCTACGAGCAGTACTTC | CASSQTPFYEQYF
TRBJ1-1 | TRBV12-3/TRBV12-4 | - | - | TGTGCCACCAGCGACCAGGGTAAGGTCACTGAAGCTTTCTTT | CATSDQGKVTEAFF
TRBJ2-1 | TRBV7-9 | - | many | TGTGCCAGCAGCTTAGGTTGGCAGGGAGGTGAGCAGTTCTTC | CASSLGWQGGEQFF
TRBJ2-3 | TRBV7-8 | - | - | TGTGCCAGCAGCCCCGGGACGGTGTTCACAGATACGCAGTATTTT | CASSPGTVFTDTQYF
TRBJ2-5 | TRBV12-3/TRBV12-4 | - | few | TGTGCCAGCAGTTTGGGCCCTCGTTCGATAGCTTCGGGGGCGTCAGAGACCCAGTACTTC | CASSLGPRSIASGASETQYF
TRBJ1-5 | TRBV11-2 | TRBD1 | - | TGTGCCAGCAGCCAGCAGGGGGGAAGCAATCAGCCCCAGCATTTT | CASSQQGGSNQPQHF
TRBJ2-3 | TRBV5-1 | TRBD2 | - | TGCGCCAGCAGGAGCGGGGGGGATACGCAGTATTTT | CASRSGGDTQYF
TRBJ2-4 | TRBV2 | TRBD1 | few | TGTGCCAGCAGTGTAAGGTCAGGGGGTTTTGGGGGAAACATTCAGTACTTC | CASSVRSGGFGGNIQYF
TRBJ1-4 | TRBV6-5 | - | few | TGTGCCACCAGGGTGTCGGGGAGTGAAAAACTGTTTTTT | CATRVSGSEKLFF
TRBJ2-7 | TRBV5-1 | TRBD1 | few | TGCGCCAGCAGCTTAGGAGGGACAGGACCTCAGCAGTACTTC | CASSLGGTGPQQYF
TRBJ1-1 | TRBV12-3/TRBV12-4 | - | few | TGTGCCAGCAGTTCCTCAGGGCAGAACACTGAAGCTTTCTTT | CASSSSGQNTEAFF
TRBJ1-2 | TRBV7-9 | - | - | TGTGCCAGCAGCTTACGCGTCTATGGCTACACCTTC | CASSLRVYGYTF
TRBJ1-3 | TRBV7-2 | - | few | TGTGCCAGCAGAGTGCTCTCTGGAAACACCATATATTTT | CASRVLSGNTIYF
TRBJ1-4 | TRBV9 | - | - | TGTGCCAGCAGCCCAGGAGGAGGGGGTTCCGAAAAACTGTTTTTT | CASSPGGGGSEKLFF
TRBJ2-5 | TRBV7-3 | TRBD2 | few | TGTGCCAGCAGCCCACTAGCGGGAGGCCAGCAGACCCAGTACTTC | CASSPLAGGQQTQYF
TRBJ1-5 | TRBV24-1 | TRBD1 | - | TGTGCCACATTAAGGGGGACAGGGGGTGTTAGCAATCAGCCCCAGCATTTT | CATLRGTGGVSNQPQHF
TRBJ2-1 | TRBV4-1 | TRBD2 | many | TGCGCCAGCAGCCAAGATCCTAGCGGGGGGACCTACAATGAGCAGTTCTTC | CASSQDPSGGTYNEQFF
TRBJ1-2 | TRBV29-1 | - | - | TGCAGCGTGCGGGACTTAAACGATGGCTACACCTTC | CSVRDLNDGYTF
TRBJ2-3 | TRBV11-2 | TRBD2 | - | TGTGCCAGCAGCTCCCTTACTAGCGGGGTCACAGATACGCAGTATTTT | CASSSLTSGVTDTQYF
TRBJ2-1 | TRBV5-5 | TRBD2 | - | TGTGCCAGCAGCTCCGGGACTAGCGGGAGGGCCTCGTCCTACAATGAGCAGTTCTTC | CASSSGTSGRASSYNEQFF
TRBJ2-5 | TRBV12-3/TRBV12-4 | - | - | TGTGCCAGCAGTTTAGCGCTTTTTTTGGAGACCCAGTACTTC | CASSLALFLETQYF
TRBJ1-5 | TRBV11-3 | - | - | TGTGCCAGCAGCCATGGGGCCAATCAGCCCCAGCATTTT | CASSHGANQPQHF
TRBJ2-7 | TRBV5-4 | - | - | TGTGCCAGCAGCTCCACAGGCTCACTCTCCTACGAGCAGTACTTC | CASSSTGSLSYEQYF
TRBJ2-5 | TRBV27 | TRBD2 | - | TGTGCCAGCCCCAGCGGGGGGTTGTGGGAGACCCAGTACTTC | CASPSGGLWETQYF
TRBJ1-3 | TRBV12-2 | - | - | TGTGCAAGTCGCTTGAACTTCCTAGGACCCGCGGGAAACACCATATATTTT | CASRLNFLGPAGNTIYF
TRBJ2-3 | TRBV11-2 | TRBD2 | - | TGTGCCAGCAGCCCGACTAGCGGGAGTGGTCATACGCAGTATTTT | CASSPTSGSGHTQYF
TRBJ2-5 | TRBV5-1 | - | - | TGCGCCAGCAGCTTGGCCCCTGCTAGCGCCTTAGAGACCCAGTACTTC | CASSLAPASALETQYF
TRBJ2-4 | TRBV12-3/TRBV12-4 | - | few | TGTGCCAGCAGTTTAGCCATAAACATTCAGTACTTC | CASSLAINIQYF
TRBJ2-3 | TRBV6-2/TRBV6-3 | TRBD1 | few | TGTGCCAGCACCGAGCCGGGACAGGGGTTTACGCAGTATTTT | CASTEPGQGFTQYF
TRBJ1-1 | TRBV7-2 | - | few | TGTGCCAGCAGCTTCCTTGGGGCGGGGAACACTGAAGCTTTCTTT | CASSFLGAGNTEAFF
TRBJ2-3 | TRBV29-1 | TRBD2 | - | TGCAGCGTTGTGGTGACTAGCGGGGGGAATACGCAGTATTTT | CSVVVTSGGNTQYF
TRBJ2-5 | TRBV5-4 | - | few | TGTGCCAGCAGCCCCGGCTCGGGCATACAAGAGACCCAGTACTTC | CASSPGSGIQETQYF
TRBJ1-6 | TRBV9 | - | - | TGTGCCAGCAGCGGAGGCCAGTCACCCCTCCACTTT | CASSGGQSPLHF
TRBJ2-4 | TRBV3-1 | - | few | TGTGCCAGCAGCCAAGTTTCGAGCGGCGGCAGGGGCATTCAGTACTTC | CASSQVSSGGRGIQYF